The T cell receptor (beta chain) described here comes from a study of cytomegalovirus exposure and HLA in healthy donors. Findings of the study overall: In vitro data verified three CMV-associated chains as specific for CMV antigens.

60 Vbeta and 13 Jbeta primers were used in PCR. Here immunoSEQ multiplex PCR was the method, and the copy in TCRdb shows in-frame clones only, minus some. Found here are hundreds of thousands of clones, less than 85% of them singletons; the top ten hold approximately 0.6%. On this clone itself: Antigen: not known.

Trimming removed 7 bases from V and 2 bases from J; junction bases left unmatched: 5. The V gene's germline CDR1 is MNHNS and CDR2 SASEGT. The CDR3 contains 13 residues. The TCR comes from a man aged 18 to 29 in good health and CMV-seronegative. The sequenced sample was PBMCs. This chain uses TRBV6-1 with TRBJ2-7, with 7 positions matching TRBD1. The CDR3 DNA follows: TGTGCCAGCATCCCGGGACAGACCTACGAGCAGTACTTC. As protein: CASIPGQTYEQYF.